This TCR beta chain was profiled in a study of cytomegalovirus exposure and HLA in healthy donors. A multiplex PCR was run with 60 Vbeta primers and 13 Jbeta primers. Using immunoSEQ multiplex PCR, the repertoire was profiled, and TCRdb retains in-frame clones only, with some absent. Among 160,000 or so clones, about 85% were seen once, and the ten largest hold approximately 6.8%. In this sample, this clone turned up once. The V gene lost 1 base and the J gene lost 10 bases, with 14 bases spanning the gap. The CDR3 is made up of 14 amino acids. The V gene's germline CDR1 is SGHTA and CDR2 FQGNSA. The chain couples TRBV7-2 to TRBJ2-1; D possibly corresponds to TRBD2 (7 bases). The receptor was isolated from a male donor in good health and CMV-seropositive. The source material was PBMCs. The chain's CDR3 is CASSLGLGGGEQFF. CDR3 bases: TGTGCCAGCAGCTTAGGCCTAGGGGGGGGCGAGCAGTTCTTC.